This TCR beta chain was recorded in a study of T cell repertoires in cytomegalovirus infection. One entry per CDR3 protein, called by TCRdb with MiXCR from the reads. The sample yields approximately 910,000 distinct CDR3 sequences, more than 25% seen once. In its sample, this clonotype was seen a few times. The target antigen is unknown. V shed 0 bases and J shed 0 bases, with 9 bases lying between them. Germline CDR1 MNHEY, CDR2 SVGAGI. The CDR3 runs 16 residues. Whole-study findings and limits: Carriers of CMV and the relevant HLA type were discriminated by public TCR beta frequency.

This material consisted of cultured CD8+ T cells from PBMCs, taken from culture after CMV antigen stimulation. The receptor was isolated from a human donor in good health (CMV status not recorded). Some clones in this sample may be carry-over from other donors' samples. The chain employs TRBV6-5 and TRBJ1-5; D is undetermined. CDR3 sequence (DNA): TGTGCCAGCAGTTACTCGCTCCCCGATAGCAATCAGCCCCAGCATTTT. This translates into CASSYSLPDSNQPQHF.